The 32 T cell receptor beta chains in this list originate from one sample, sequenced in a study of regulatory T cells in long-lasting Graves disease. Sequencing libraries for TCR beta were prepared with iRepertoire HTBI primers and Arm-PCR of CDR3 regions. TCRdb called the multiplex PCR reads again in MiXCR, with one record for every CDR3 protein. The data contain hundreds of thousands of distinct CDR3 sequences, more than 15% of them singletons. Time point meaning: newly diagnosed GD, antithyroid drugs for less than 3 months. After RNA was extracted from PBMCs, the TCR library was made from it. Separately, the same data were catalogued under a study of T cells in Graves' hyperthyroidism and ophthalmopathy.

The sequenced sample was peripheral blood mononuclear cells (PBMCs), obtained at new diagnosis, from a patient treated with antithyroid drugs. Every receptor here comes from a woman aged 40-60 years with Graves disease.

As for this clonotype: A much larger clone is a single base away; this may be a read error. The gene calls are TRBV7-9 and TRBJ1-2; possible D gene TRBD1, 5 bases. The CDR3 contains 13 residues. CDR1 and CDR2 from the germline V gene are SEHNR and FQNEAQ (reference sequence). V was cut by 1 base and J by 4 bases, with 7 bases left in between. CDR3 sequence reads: CASSLETAYGYTF. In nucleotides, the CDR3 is TGTGCCAGCAGCTTAGAGACAGCCTATGGCTACACCTTC.

CDR3 protein: CASSQALSRRGGTYEQYF. The CDR3 nucleotides read TGCGCCAGCAGCCAGGCACTAAGTAGGCGGGGGGGCACATACGAGCAGTACTTC. The chain couples TRBV4-1 to TRBJ2-7; 9 nucleotides line up with TRBD2. This CDR3 has 18 residues. Unmatched junction bases numbered 16, after V lost 3 bases and J lost 4 bases. Germline V CDR1 and CDR2: MGHRA, YSYEKL.

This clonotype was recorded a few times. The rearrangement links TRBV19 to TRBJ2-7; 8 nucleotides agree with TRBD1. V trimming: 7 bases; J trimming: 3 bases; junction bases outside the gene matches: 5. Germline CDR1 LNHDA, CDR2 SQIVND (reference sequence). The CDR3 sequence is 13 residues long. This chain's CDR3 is CASKDRGYYEQYF. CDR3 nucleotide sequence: TGTGCCAGTAAAGACAGGGGATACTACGAGCAGTACTTC.

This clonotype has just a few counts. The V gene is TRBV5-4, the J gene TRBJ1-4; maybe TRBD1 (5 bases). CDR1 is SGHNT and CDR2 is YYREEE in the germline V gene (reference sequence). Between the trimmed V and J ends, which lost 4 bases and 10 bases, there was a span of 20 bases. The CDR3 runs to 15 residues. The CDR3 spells CASSPGDPREGKLFF. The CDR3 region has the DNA TGTGCCAGCAGCCCGGGGGACCCCCGTGAAGGAAAACTGTTTTTT.

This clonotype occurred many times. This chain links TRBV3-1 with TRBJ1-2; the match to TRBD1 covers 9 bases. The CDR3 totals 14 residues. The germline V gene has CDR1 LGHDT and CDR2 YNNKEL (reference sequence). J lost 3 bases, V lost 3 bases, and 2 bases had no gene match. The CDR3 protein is CASSHRQGDYGYTF. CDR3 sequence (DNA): TGTGCCAGCAGCCATAGACAGGGGGACTATGGCTACACCTTC.

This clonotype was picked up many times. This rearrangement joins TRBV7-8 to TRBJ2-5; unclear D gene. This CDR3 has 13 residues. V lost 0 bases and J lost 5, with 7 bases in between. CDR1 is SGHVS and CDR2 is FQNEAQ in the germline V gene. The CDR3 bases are TGTGCCAGCAGCTTAGCAGGGATGGAGACCCAGTACTTC. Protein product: CASSLAGMETQYF.

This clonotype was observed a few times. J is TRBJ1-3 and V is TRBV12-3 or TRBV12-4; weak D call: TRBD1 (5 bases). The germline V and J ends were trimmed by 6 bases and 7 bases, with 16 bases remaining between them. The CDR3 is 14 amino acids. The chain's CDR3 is CASSRFGDLNTIYF. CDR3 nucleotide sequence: TGTGCCAGCAGCAGATTCGGGGACCTGAACACCATATATTTT.

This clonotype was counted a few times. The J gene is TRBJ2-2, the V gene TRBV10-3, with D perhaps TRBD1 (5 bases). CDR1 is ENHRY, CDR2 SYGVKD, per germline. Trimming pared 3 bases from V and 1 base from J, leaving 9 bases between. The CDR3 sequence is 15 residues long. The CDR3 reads CAISERGLNTGELFF. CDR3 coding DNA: TGTGCCATCAGTGAAAGGGGCCTGAACACCGGGGAGCTGTTTTTT.

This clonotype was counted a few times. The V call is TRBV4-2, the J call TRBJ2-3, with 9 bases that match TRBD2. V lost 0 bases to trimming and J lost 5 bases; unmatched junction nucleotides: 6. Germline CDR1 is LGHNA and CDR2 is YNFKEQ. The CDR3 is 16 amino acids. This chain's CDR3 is CASSQDERGAGDTQYF. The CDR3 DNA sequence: TGTGCCAGCAGCCAAGACGAGCGGGGGGCCGGAGATACGCAGTATTTT.

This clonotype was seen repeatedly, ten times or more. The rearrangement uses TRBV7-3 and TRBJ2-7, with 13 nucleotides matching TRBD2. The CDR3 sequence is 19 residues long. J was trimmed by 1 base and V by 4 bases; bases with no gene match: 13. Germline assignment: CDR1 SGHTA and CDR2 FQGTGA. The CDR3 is CASSYQTSGGAFGSYEQYF. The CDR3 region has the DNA TGTGCCAGCAGCTACCAAACTAGCGGGGGGGCCTTCGGTTCCTACGAGCAGTACTTC.

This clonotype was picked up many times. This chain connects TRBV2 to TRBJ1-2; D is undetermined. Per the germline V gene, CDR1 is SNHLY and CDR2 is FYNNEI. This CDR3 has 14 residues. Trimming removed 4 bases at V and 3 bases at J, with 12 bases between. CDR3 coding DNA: TGTGCCAGCAGTGCCGGGATCGGGGACTATGGCTACACCTTC. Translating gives CASSAGIGDYGYTF.

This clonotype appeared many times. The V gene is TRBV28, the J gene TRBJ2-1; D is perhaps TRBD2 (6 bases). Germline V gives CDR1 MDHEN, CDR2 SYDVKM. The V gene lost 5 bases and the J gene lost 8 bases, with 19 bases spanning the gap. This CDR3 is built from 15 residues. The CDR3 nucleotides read TGTGCCAGCAGTCGACGGAGGGCTCGGATCGATGAGCAGTTCTTC. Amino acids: CASSRRRARIDEQFF.

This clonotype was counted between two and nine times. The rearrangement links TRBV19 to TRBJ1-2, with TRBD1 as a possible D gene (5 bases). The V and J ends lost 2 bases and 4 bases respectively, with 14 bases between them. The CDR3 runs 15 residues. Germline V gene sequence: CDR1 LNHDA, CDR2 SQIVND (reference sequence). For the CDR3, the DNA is TGTGCCAGTAGTATAATCGGGGCACTCAGCTATGGCTACACCTTC. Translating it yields CASSIIGALSYGYTF.

CDR3 nucleotides: TGCGCCAGCAGCCACGCGGGACAGATAAATTCACCCCTCCACTTT. It is translated as CASSHAGQINSPLHF. The chain recombines TRBV4-1 with TRBJ1-6; 7 bases fit TRBD1. The CDR3 is 15 amino acids. Germline V gene lookup returns CDR1 MGHRA and CDR2 YSYEKL. V was pared by 3 bases and J by 7 bases, with 6 bases of the junction left unmatched.

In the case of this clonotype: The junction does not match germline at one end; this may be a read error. CDR3 region: CASSPGTGDPAF. CDR3 bases: TGTGCTAGCAGCCCTGGGACAGGGGATCCAGCCTTC. V is TRBV7-7 and J is TRBJ2-1; 10 bases fit TRBD1. Germline CDR1 is SSHAT and CDR2 is FNYEAQ (reference sequence). This CDR3 spans 12 amino acids.

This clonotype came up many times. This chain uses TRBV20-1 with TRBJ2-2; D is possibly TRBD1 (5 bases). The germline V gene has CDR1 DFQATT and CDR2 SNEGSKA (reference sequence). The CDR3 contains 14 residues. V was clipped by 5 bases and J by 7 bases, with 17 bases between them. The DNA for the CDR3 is TGCAGTGCTTGGACATCGCACCGTAGCGGGGAGCTGTTTTTT. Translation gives CSAWTSHRSGELFF.

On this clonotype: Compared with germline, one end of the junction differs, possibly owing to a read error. This CDR3 reads CASSHGLAAYNEQFF. The CDR3 DNA is TGCGCCAGCAGCCATGGACTAGCGGCCTACAATGAGCAGTTCTTC. The chain combines TRBV2 with TRBJ2-1; 10 nucleotides agree with TRBD2. The germline CDR1 and CDR2 sequences are SNHLY and FYNNEI. This CDR3 is 15 amino acids long.

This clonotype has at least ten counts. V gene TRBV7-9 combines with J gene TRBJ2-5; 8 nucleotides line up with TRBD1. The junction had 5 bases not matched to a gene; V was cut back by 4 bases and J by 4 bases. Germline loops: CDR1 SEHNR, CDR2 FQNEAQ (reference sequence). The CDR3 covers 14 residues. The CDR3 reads CASSSGTGGETQYF. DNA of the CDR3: TGTGCCAGCAGCTCGGGGACAGGAGGAGAGACCCAGTACTTC.

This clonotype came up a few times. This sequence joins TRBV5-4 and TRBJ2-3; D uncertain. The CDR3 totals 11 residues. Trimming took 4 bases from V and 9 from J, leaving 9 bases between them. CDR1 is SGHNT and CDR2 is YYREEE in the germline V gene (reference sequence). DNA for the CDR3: TGTGCCAGCAGCAGACAAGACACGCAGTATTTT. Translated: CASSRQDTQYF.

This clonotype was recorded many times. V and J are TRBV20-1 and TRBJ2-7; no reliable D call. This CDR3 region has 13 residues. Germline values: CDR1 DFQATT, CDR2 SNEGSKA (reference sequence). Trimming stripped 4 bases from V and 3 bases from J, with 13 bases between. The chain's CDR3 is CSANKGIGYEQYF. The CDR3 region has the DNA TGCAGTGCTAATAAGGGTATTGGCTACGAGCAGTACTTC.

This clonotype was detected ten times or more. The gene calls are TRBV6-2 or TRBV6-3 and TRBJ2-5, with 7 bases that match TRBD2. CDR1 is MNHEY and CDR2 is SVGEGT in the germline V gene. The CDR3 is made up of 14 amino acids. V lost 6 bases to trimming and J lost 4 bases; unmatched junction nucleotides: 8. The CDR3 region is CASSVRGGRETQYF. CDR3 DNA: TGTGCCAGCAGCGTCCGCGGGGGAAGAGAGACCCAGTACTTC.

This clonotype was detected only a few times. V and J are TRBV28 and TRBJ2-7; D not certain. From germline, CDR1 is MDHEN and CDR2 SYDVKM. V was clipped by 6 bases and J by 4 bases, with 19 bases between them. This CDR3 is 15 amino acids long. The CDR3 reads CASSQINTSPYEQYF. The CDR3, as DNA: TGTGCCAGCAGCCAAATAAACACGTCCCCTTACGAGCAGTACTTC.

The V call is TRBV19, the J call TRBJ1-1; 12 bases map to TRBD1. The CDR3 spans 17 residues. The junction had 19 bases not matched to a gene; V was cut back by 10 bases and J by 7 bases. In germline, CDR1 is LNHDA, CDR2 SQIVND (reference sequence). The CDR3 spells CATKPPGQGAVRVEAFF. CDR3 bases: TGTGCCACCAAACCCCCGGGACAGGGGGCCGTTAGGGTTGAAGCTTTCTTT.

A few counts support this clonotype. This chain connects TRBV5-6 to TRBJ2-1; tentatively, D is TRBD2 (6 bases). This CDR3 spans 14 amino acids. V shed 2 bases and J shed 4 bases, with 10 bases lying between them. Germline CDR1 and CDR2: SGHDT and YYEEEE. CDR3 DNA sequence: TGTGCCAGCAGCTTACCGGGGGAATACAATGAGCAGTTCTTC. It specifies CASSLPGEYNEQFF.

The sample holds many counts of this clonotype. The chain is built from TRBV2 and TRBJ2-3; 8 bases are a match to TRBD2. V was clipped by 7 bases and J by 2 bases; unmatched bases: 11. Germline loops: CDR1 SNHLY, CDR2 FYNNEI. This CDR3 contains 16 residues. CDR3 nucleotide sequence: TGTGCCAGCATTACCCGACTAGCGACTTACACAGATACGCAGTATTTT. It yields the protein CASITRLATYTDTQYF.

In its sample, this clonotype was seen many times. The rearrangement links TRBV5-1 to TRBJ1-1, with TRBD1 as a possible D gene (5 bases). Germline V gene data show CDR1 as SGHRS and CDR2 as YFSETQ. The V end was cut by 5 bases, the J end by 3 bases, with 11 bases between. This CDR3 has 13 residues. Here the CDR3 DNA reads TGCGCCAGCAGACTGGGGGGGTACACTGAAGCTTTCTTT. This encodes CASRLGGYTEAFF.

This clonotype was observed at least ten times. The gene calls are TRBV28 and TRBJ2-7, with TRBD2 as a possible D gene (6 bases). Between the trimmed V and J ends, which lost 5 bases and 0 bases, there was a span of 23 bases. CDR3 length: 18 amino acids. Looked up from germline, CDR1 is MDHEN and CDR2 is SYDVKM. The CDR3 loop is CASSALGSGGWFSYEQYF. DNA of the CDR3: TGTGCCAGCAGTGCCCTCGGATCCGGGGGTTGGTTCTCCTACGAGCAGTACTTC.

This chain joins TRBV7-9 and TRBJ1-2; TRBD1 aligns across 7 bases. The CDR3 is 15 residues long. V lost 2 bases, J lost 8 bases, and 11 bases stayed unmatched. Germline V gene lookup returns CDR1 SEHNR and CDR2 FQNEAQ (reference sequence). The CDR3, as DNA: TGTGCCAGCAGCTTAAACAACAGGGGATCGACGGGCTACACCTTC. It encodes CASSLNNRGSTGYTF.

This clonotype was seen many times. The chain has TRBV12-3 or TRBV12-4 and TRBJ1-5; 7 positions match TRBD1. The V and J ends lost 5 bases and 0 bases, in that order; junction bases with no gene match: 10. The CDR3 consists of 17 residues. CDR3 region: CASSLGEGGLSNQPQHF. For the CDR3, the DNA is TGTGCCAGCAGTCTGGGGGAAGGGGGCCTTAGCAATCAGCCCCAGCATTTT.

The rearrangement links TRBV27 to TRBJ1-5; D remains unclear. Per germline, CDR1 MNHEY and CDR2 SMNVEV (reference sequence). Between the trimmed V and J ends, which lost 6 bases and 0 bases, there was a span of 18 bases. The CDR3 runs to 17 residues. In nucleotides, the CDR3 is TGTGCCAGCAGCCCAGGCACCCTGGGGTATAGCAATCAGCCCCAGCATTTT. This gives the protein CASSPGTLGYSNQPQHF.

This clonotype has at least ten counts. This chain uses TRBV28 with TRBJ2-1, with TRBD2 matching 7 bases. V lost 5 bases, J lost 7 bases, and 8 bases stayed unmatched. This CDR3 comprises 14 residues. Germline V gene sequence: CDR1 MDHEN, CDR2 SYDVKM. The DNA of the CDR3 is TGTGCCAGCAGTGGGCCGGGGGGTTTAAATGAGCAGTTCTTC. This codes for CASSGPGGLNEQFF. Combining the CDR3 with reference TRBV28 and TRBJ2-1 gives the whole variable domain DVKVTQSSRYLVKRTGEKVFLECVQDMDHENMFWYRQDPGLGLRLIYFSYDVKMKEKGDIPEGYSVSREKKERFSLILESASTNQTSMYLCASSGPGGLNEQFFGPGTRLTVL.

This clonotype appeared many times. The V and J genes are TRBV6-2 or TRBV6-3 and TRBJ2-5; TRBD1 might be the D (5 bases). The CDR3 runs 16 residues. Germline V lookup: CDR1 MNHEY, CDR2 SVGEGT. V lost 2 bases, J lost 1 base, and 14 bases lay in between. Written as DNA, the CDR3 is TGTGCCAGCAGTTACGGGTTCGCCAGGGCCCAAGAGACCCAGTACTTC. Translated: CASSYGFARAQETQYF.